What follows are 20 T cell receptor beta chains derived from one specimen sequenced in a study of T cell repertoires in ileal Crohn's disease (dated by TCRdb to the late 2010s). The protocol used for the library was the immunoSEQ multiplex PCR assay. Here the immuneACCESS table is served through TCRdb, limited to in-frame sequences with V and J called. Missing clones are a known gap in these copies; in checked studies unresolved V genes cover under half, and the rest lacks a known reason. The sample profile shows approximately 13,000 clones; about 85% of them were found once. 3.5% to 4.5% of the sample belongs to the ten largest clones. The sequencing sample was made of ileal tissue. The origin of the receptors is an adult with Crohn's disease.

This clone was detected once. The rearrangement uses TRBV11-1 and TRBJ1-2; TRBD1 matches at 7 bases. The CDR3 spans 12 residues. Looked up from germline, CDR1 is SGHAT and CDR2 is FQDESV (reference sequence). The J segment lost 8 bases and the V segment lost 5 bases, leaving 5 bases of the junction unmatched. The CDR3 loop is CASSQGTEGYTF. The CDR3 DNA reads TGTGCCAGCAGCCAGGGGACAGAAGGCTACACCTTC.

This chain connects TRBV19 to TRBJ1-2; D is perhaps TRBD1 (6 bases). The CDR3 is made up of 14 amino acids. The germline gives CDR1 LNHDA, CDR2 SQIVND (reference sequence). Trimming cost V 4 bases and J 4 bases, with 13 bases left between them. CDR3 DNA sequence: TGTGCCAGTAGTACTCAGGGGATTGGCTATGGCTACACCTTC. Translated: CASSTQGIGYGYTF.

This clone has only one observation. This chain uses TRBV25-1 with TRBJ1-2, with 9 nucleotides matching TRBD1. The V segment lost 4 bases and the J segment 8 bases; nucleotides outside the gene matches: 8. The CDR3 is made up of 14 amino acids. The germline V gene encodes CDR1 MGHDK and CDR2 SYGVNS. CDR3 in DNA: TGTGCCAGCAGTGGGACAGGGGTAGAAGGGGGCTACACCTTC. Its protein product is CASSGTGVEGGYTF.

The J gene is TRBJ2-3, the V gene TRBV4-2; D might be TRBD2 (5 bases). CDR3 length: 17 amino acids. Trimming took off 1 base at V and 4 bases at J, with 18 bases between the two ends. The germline V gene has CDR1 LGHNA and CDR2 YNFKEQ. CDR3 DNA: TGTGCCAGCAGCCAAGGGGCGATGATTGGAGGTTCAGATACGCAGTATTTT. This sequence encodes CASSQGAMIGGSDTQYF.

This chain joins TRBV6-5 and TRBJ1-1, with D possibly being TRBD1 (6 bases). The germline V gene has CDR1 MNHEY and CDR2 SVGAGI. V dropped 4 bases and J dropped 0 bases, with 12 bases sitting between them. This CDR3 contains 15 residues. The CDR3 loop is CASSFPGHLNTEAFF. The DNA for the CDR3 is TGTGCCAGCAGTTTCCCGGGACACCTGAACACTGAAGCTTTCTTT.

The CDR3 sequence is CASGLTGLAGGGDTQYF. CDR3 DNA sequence: TGTGCTAGTGGTTTGACCGGACTAGCGGGGGGGGGTGATACGCAGTATTTT. The chain couples TRBV12-5 to TRBJ2-3, with 15 bases that match TRBD2. V lost 2 bases to trimming and J lost 6 bases; unmatched junction nucleotides: 6. Germline lookup yields CDR1 LGHNT and CDR2 FRNRAP. The CDR3 spans 17 residues.

CDR3 region: CASSLYWGGNYGYTF. CDR3 DNA: TGTGCCAGCAGTTTATATTGGGGGGGGAACTATGGCTACACCTTC. The V call is TRBV27, the J call TRBJ1-2, with D possibly TRBD1 on 5 matching bases. The CDR3 is 15 amino acids. The V gene's germline CDR1 is MNHEY and CDR2 SMNVEV (reference sequence). Trimming shortened V by 1 base and J by 2 bases, and 11 bases separated the two germline ends.

The V and J genes are TRBV19 and TRBJ1-1; 9 nucleotides match TRBD1. This CDR3 region has 14 residues. Trimming at V came to 6 bases and at J to 2 bases, leaving 4 bases not matched to a gene. Germline assignment: CDR1 LNHDA and CDR2 SQIVND (reference sequence). The CDR3 here is CASRKQGANTEAFF. CDR3 nucleotides: TGTGCCAGTAGGAAACAGGGGGCTAACACTGAAGCTTTCTTT.

V and J are TRBV19 and TRBJ2-2, with D tentatively TRBD2 (8 bases). Germline V gene data show CDR1 as LNHDA and CDR2 as SQIVND (reference sequence). This CDR3 is 17 amino acids long. V was pared by 0 bases and J by 3 bases, with 14 bases between. This CDR3 reads CASSIDREGADTGELFF. The CDR3 bases are TGTGCCAGTAGTATAGATCGGGAGGGGGCCGACACCGGGGAGCTGTTTTTT.

This chain connects TRBV6-5 to TRBJ2-3; the match to TRBD2 covers 7 bases. From germline, CDR1 is MNHEY and CDR2 SVGAGI. V trimming: 6 bases; J trimming: 0 bases; junction bases outside the gene matches: 6. The CDR3 contains 15 residues. CDR3 residues: CASRSAGFSTDTQYF. The CDR3 DNA follows: TGTGCCAGCAGGTCAGCGGGGTTTAGCACAGATACGCAGTATTTT.

This clone occurred once. The gene calls are TRBV5-4 and TRBJ1-3; 7 bases line up with TRBD1. This CDR3 is 18 amino acids long. The ends lost 4 bases at V and 2 bases at J; junction bases unmatched: 15. CDR1 and CDR2 from the germline V gene are SGHNT and YYREEE (reference sequence). The chain's CDR3 is CASSPVKTEGATGNTIYF. The CDR3 coding sequence is TGTGCCAGCAGCCCCGTAAAAACCGAGGGGGCTACTGGAAACACCATATATTTT.

V is TRBV5-1 and J is TRBJ1-1, with D possibly TRBD1 on 5 matching bases. Germline V lookup: CDR1 SGHRS, CDR2 YFSETQ. The CDR3 sequence is 15 residues long. V was cut by 3 bases and J by 0 bases, with 12 bases left in between. The CDR3 region has the DNA TGCGCCAGCAGCTCTGTGGGGCCAATGAACACTGAAGCTTTCTTT. It codes for CASSSVGPMNTEAFF.

The chain employs TRBV15 and TRBJ2-7; 8 positions match TRBD1. V gave up 0 bases and J gave up 2 bases; unmatched junction bases: 6. Germline V gives CDR1 LNHNV, CDR2 YYDKDF (reference sequence). This CDR3 has 16 amino acids. CDR3 sequence reads: CATSRDRGQWAYEQYF. CDR3 coding DNA: TGTGCCACCAGCAGAGACAGGGGGCAGTGGGCCTACGAGCAGTACTTC.

The gene calls are TRBV7-3 and TRBJ2-2; 13 bases are shared with TRBD2. The trim removed 2 bases at V and 7 bases at J, leaving 4 bases unmatched. Germline assignment: CDR1 SGHTA and CDR2 FQGTGA. The CDR3 covers 16 residues. CDR3 bases: TGTGCCAGCAGCTTAGGACTAGCGGGAGCGGGCGGGGAGCTGTTTTTT. It translates to CASSLGLAGAGGELFF. Supplemented by reference TRBV7-3 and TRBJ2-2, the full variable domain reads GAGVSQTPSNKVTEKGKYVELRCDPISGHTALYWYRQSLGQGPEFLIYFQGTGAADDSGLPNDRFFAVRPEGSVSTLKIQRTERGDSAVYLCASSLGLAGAGGELFFGEGSRLTVL.

The CDR3 DNA sequence: TGCGCCAGCAGTCAACGGGACAGGGGAGCTGGGGCCAACGTCCTGACTTTC. Translated: CASSQRDRGAGANVLTF. V gene TRBV23-1 combines with J gene TRBJ2-6, with 10 bases that match TRBD1. TRBV23-1 is classed as an ORF, of uncertain function. CDR3 length: 17 residues. J lost 2 bases, V lost 2 bases, and 3 bases had no gene match.

The chain links TRBV19 to TRBJ2-2, with 9 bases matching TRBD1. The germline V gene encodes CDR1 LNHDA and CDR2 SQIVND (reference sequence). The J segment lost 7 bases and the V segment lost 3 bases, leaving 6 bases of the junction unmatched. The CDR3 extends over 15 amino acids. CDR3 in amino acids: CASSIRDRASGELFF. Here the CDR3 DNA reads TGTGCCAGTAGTATCCGGGACAGGGCCAGCGGGGAGCTGTTTTTT.

Regarding this clone: Additional DNA sequences in this sample encode the identical CDR3. J is TRBJ2-7 and V is TRBV19; TRBD1 matches at 7 bases. V was clipped by 6 bases and J by 5 bases; unmatched bases: 4. The CDR3 consists of 12 residues. CDR1 and CDR2 from the germline V gene are LNHDA and SQIVND (reference sequence). The DNA of the CDR3 is TGTGCCAGTAGCCTAGACAGGGACGAGCAGTACTTC. Translated, it gives CASSLDRDEQYF.

The chain has TRBV5-1 and TRBJ2-3; tentative D call: TRBD2 (5 bases). Germline values: CDR1 SGHRS, CDR2 YFSETQ. Trimming took 2 bases from V and 1 from J, leaving 14 bases between them. The CDR3 runs 16 residues. CDR3 loop: CASSLEGHRGTDTQYF. Written as DNA, the CDR3 is TGCGCCAGCAGCTTAGAGGGCCATCGGGGCACAGATACGCAGTATTTT.

The J gene is TRBJ1-3, the V gene TRBV6-1; no firm D call. The germline V gene encodes CDR1 MNHNS and CDR2 SASEGT. This CDR3 is built from 14 residues. The V end was cut by 6 bases, the J end by 1 base, with 10 bases between. The CDR3 sequence: CASRVARSGNTIYF. The CDR3 DNA sequence: TGTGCCAGCAGAGTGGCGAGGTCTGGAAACACCATATATTTT.

The chain couples TRBV11-3 to TRBJ1-6; D is ambiguous. Looked up from germline, CDR1 is SGHNT and CDR2 is YENEEA. There are 13 residues in the CDR3. V was clipped by 8 bases and J by 0 bases, with 5 bases between them. CDR3 sequence (DNA): TGTGCCAGCTCGAGCTCCTATAATTCACCCCTCCACTTT. It encodes CASSSSYNSPLHF.